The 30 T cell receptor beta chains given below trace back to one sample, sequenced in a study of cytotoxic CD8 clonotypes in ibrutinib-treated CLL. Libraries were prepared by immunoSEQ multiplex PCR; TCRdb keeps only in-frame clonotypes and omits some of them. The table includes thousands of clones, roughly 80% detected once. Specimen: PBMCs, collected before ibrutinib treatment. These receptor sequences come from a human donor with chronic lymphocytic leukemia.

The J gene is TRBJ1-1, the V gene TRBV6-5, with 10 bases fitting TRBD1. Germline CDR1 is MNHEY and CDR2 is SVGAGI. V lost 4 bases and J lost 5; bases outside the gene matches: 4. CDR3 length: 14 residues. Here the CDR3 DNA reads TGTGCCAGCAGTTCCCGGACAGGGGGGACTGAAGCTTTCTTT. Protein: CASSSRTGGTEAFF.

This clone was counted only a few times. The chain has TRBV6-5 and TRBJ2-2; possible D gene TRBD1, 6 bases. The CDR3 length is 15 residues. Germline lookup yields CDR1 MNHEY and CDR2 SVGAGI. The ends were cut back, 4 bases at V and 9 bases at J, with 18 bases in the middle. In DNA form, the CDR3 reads TGTGCCAGCAGTTCCCTGACAGGCAAACCCCGGGAGCTGTTTTTT. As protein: CASSSLTGKPRELFF.

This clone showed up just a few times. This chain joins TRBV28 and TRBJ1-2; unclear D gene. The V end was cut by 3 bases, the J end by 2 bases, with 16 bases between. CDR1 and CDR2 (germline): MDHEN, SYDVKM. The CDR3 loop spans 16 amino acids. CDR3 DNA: TGTGCCAGCAGTTTGTCACTCACCGGGAAAAACTATGGCTACACCTTC. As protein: CASSLSLTGKNYGYTF.

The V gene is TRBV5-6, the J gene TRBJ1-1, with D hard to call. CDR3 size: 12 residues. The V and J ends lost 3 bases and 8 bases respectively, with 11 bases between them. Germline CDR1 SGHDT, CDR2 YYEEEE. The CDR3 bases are TGTGCCAGCAGCTATGTTGCGGGGGAAGCTTTCTTT. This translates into CASSYVAGEAFF.

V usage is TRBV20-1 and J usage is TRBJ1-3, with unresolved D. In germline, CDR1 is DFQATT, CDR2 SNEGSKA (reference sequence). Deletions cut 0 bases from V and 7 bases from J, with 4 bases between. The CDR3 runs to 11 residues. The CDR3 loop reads CSARDPNTIYF. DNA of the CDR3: TGCAGTGCTAGAGATCCCAACACCATATATTTT.

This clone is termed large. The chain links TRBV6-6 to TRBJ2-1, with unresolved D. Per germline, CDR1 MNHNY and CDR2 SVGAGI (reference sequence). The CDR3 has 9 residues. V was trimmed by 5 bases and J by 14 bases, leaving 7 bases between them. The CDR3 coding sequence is TGTGCCAGCAGTCCACGGAAGTTCTTC. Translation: CASSPRKFF.

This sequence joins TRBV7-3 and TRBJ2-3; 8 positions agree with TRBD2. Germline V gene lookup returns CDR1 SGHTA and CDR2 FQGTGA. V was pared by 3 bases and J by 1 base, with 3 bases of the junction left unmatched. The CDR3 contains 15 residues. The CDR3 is CASSFRRGGTDTQYF. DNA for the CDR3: TGTGCCAGCAGCTTCCGGCGGGGGGGCACAGATACGCAGTATTTT.

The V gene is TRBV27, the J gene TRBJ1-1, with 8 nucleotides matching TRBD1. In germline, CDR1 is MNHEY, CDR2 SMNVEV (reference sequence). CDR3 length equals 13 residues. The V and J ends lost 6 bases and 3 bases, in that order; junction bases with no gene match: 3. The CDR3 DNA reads TGTGCCAGCAGACCGACAGGGGACACTGAAGCTTTCTTT. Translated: CASRPTGDTEAFF.

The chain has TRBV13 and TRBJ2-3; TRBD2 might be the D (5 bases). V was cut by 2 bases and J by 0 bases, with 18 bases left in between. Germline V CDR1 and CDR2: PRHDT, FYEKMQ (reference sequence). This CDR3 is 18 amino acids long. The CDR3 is CASSLRQKMRVSTDTQYF. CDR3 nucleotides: TGTGCCAGCAGCTTAAGACAAAAGATGAGGGTTAGCACAGATACGCAGTATTTT.

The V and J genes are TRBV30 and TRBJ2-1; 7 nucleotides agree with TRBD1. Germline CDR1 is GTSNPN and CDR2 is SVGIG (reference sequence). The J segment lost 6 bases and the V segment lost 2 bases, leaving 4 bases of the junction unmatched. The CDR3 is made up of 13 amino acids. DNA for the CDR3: TGTGCCTGGAGTCTTGGACAGGTCAATGAGCAGTTCTTC. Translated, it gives CAWSLGQVNEQFF.

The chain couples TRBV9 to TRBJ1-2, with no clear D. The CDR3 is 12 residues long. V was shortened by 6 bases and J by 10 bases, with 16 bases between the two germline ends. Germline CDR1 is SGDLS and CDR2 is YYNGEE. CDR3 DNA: TGTGCCAGCACGGGTGGCGGGAGGGACTACACCTTC. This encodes CASTGGGRDYTF.

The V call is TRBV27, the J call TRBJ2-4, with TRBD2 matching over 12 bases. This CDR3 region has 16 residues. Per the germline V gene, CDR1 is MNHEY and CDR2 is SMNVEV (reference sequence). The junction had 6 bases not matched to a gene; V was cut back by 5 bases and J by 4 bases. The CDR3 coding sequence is TGTGCCAGCAGTACCCAAGGACTAGCGGGAAAAAACATTCAGTACTTC. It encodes CASSTQGLAGKNIQYF.

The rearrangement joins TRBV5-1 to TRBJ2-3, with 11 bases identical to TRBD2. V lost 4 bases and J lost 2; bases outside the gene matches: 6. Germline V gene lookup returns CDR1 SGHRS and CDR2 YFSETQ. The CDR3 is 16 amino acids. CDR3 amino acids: CASSIGTSGNTDTQYF. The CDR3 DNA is TGCGCCAGCAGCATCGGGACTAGCGGAAACACAGATACGCAGTATTTT.

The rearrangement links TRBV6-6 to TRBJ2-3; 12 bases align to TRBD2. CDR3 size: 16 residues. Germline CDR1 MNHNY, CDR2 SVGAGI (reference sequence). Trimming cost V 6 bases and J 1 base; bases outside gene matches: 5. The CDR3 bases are TGTGCCAGCAGCGCCGGGACTAGCGGGCGCACAGATACGCAGTATTTT. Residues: CASSAGTSGRTDTQYF.

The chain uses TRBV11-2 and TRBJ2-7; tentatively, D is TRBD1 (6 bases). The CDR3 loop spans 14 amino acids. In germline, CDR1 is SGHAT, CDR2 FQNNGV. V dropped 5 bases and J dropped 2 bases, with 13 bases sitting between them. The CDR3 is CASSPRTEAYEQYF. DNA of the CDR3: TGTGCCAGCAGCCCAAGGACAGAAGCCTACGAGCAGTACTTC.

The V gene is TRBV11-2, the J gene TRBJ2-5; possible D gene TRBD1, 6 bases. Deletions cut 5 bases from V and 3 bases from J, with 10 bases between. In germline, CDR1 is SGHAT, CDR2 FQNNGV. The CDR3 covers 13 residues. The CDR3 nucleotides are TGTGCCAGCAGCCGGACAGCTAAAGAGACCCAGTACTTC. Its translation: CASSRTAKETQYF.

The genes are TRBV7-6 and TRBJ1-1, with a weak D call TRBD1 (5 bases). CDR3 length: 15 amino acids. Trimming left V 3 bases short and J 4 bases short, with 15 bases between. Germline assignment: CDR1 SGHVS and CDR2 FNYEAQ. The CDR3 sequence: CASSLGPRGSTEAFF. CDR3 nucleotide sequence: TGTGCCAGCAGCTTGGGGCCACGGGGGAGCACTGAAGCTTTCTTT.

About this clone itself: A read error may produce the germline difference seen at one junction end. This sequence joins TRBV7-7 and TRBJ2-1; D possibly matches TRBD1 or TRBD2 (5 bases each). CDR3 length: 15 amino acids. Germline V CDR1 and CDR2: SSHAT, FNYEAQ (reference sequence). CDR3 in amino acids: CASSLGGTGSNEQFF. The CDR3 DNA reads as TGTGCTAGCAGCTTAGGTGGGACGGGAAGCAATGAGCAGTTCTTC.

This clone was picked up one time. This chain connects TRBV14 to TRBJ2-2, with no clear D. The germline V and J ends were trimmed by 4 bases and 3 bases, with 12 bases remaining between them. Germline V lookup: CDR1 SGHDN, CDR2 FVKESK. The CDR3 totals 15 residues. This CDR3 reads CASSPQVFHTGELFF. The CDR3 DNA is TGTGCCAGCAGCCCCCAGGTGTTTCACACCGGGGAGCTGTTTTTT.

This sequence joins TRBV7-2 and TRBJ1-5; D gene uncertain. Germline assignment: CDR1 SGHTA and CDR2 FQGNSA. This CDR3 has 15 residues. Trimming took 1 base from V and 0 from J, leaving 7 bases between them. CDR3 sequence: CASSLEGNSNQPQHF. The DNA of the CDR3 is TGTGCCAGCAGCTTAGAGGGAAATAGCAATCAGCCCCAGCATTTT. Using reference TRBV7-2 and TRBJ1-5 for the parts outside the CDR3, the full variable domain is GAGVSQSPSNKVTEKGKDVELRCDPISGHTALYWYRQSLGQGLEFLIYFQGNSAPDKSGLPSDRFSAERTGGSVSTLTIQRTQQEDSAVYLCASSLEGNSNQPQHFGDGTRLSIL.

Here the CDR3 DNA reads TGTGCCAGCAGCCTAAACCGGGATGAGCAGTTCTTC. Encoded protein: CASSLNRDEQFF. The chain joins TRBV7-3 to TRBJ2-1, with unresolved D. Germline V gene data show CDR1 as SGHTA and CDR2 as FQGTGA. The V and J ends lost 5 bases and 8 bases respectively, with 10 bases between them. The CDR3 covers 12 residues.

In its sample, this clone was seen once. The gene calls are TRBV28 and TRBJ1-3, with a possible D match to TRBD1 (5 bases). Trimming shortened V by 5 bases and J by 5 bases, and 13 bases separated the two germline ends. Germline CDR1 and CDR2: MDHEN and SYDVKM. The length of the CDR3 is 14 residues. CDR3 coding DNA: TGTGCCAGCAGTCCGTTGGGGGGTAGAAACACCATATATTTT. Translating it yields CASSPLGGRNTIYF.

This chain's CDR3 is CASSLFRVGGADTEAFF. Here the CDR3 DNA reads TGTGCCAGCAGCTTATTCCGGGTAGGGGGCGCAGATACTGAAGCTTTCTTT. The V and J genes are TRBV7-2 and TRBJ1-1; 7 positions match TRBD1. The CDR3 sequence is 17 residues long. CDR1 is SGHTA, CDR2 FQGNSA, per germline. The J segment lost 5 bases and the V segment lost 2 bases, leaving 14 bases of the junction unmatched.

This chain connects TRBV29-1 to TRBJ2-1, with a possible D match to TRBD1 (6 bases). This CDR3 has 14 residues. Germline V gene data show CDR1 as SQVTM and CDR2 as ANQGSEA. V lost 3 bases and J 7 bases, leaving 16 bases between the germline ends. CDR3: CSVDRGLALNEQFF. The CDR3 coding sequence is TGCAGCGTTGACAGGGGCCTAGCATTGAATGAGCAGTTCTTC.

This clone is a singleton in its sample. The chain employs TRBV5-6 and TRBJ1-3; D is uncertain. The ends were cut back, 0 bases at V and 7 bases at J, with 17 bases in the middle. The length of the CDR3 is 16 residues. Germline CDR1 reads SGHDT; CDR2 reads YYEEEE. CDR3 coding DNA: TGTGCCAGCAGCTTGGGGTGGGCGGCCACTCGGAACACCATATATTTT. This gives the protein CASSLGWAATRNTIYF.

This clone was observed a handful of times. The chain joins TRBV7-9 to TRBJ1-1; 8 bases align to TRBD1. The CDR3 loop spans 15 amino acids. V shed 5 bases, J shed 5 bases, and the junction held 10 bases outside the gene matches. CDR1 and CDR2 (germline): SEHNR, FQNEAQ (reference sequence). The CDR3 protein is CASSNNRGEGTEAFF. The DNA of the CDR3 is TGTGCCAGCAGCAACAACAGGGGGGAAGGAACTGAAGCTTTCTTT.

Written as DNA, the CDR3 is TGTGCCAGGACCCGGGCATCTAGCGGTCAGAGCACAGATACGCAGTATTTT. This translates into CARTRASSGQSTDTQYF. The rearrangement joins TRBV2 to TRBJ2-3, with TRBD2 matching over 7 bases. V was pared by 9 bases and J by 0 bases, with 15 bases of the junction left unmatched. This CDR3 region has 17 residues. Looked up from germline, CDR1 is SNHLY and CDR2 is FYNNEI. The full variable domain, in which reference TRBV2 and TRBJ2-3 provide the parts outside the CDR3, is EPEVTQTPSHQVTQMGQEVILRCVPISNHLYFYWYRQILGQKVEFLVSFYNNEISEKSEIFDDQFSVERPDGSNFTLKIRSTKLEDSAMYFCARTRASSGQSTDTQYFGPGTRLTVL.

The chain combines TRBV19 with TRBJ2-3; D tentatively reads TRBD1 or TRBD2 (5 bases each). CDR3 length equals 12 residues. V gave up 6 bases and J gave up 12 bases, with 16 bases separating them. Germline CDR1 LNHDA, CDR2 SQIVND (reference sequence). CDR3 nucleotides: TGTGCCAGTAGCCGGCTAGGGGAGACACAGTATTTT. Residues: CASSRLGETQYF.

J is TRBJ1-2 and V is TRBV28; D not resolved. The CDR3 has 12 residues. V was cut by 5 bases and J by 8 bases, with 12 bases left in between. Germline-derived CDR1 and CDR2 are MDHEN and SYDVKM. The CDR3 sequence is CASSLVDRGYTF. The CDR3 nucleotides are TGTGCCAGCAGTCTCGTTGATCGGGGCTACACCTTC.

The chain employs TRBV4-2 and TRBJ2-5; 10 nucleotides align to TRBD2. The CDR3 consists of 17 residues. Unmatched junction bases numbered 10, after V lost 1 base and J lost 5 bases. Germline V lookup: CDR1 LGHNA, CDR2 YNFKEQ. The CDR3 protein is CASSQGRSGGARETQYF. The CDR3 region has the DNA TGTGCCAGCAGCCAAGGTCGGAGCGGGGGGGCCAGGGAGACCCAGTACTTC.